This T cell receptor (beta chain) derives from a study of T cells after posttransplantation cyclophosphamide. Points from the study as a whole: Blood and skin or GI T cell repertoires showed limited TRB overlap. TRB clonality was highly associated with recipient CMV seropositivity and reactivation. Donor CD8+ memory clones often dominated recipient blood repertoires at later times.

Measured with immunoSEQ multiplex PCR; TCRdb has only the in-frame clones, and not every one. The profile covers tens of thousands of clones, with roughly 90% appearing a single time and about 12% taken by the ten largest. Cyclophosphamide on days +3 and +4 followed busulfan-fludarabine conditioning and a marrow graft. Concerning this clone itself: Its antigen is currently unknown.

The germline CDR1 and CDR2 sequences are SGHDN and FVKESK. The CDR3 covers 14 residues. The ends lost 2 bases at V and 0 bases at J; junction bases unmatched: 1. V gene TRBV14 combines with J gene TRBJ2-7, with TRBD1 matching over 7 bases. The source material was PBMCs, sampled after allogeneic stem cell transplant with posttransplant cyclophosphamide. The sequence was obtained from a female patient between 25 and 45 years old who received an allogeneic stem cell transplant from an unrelated donor, was CMV-positive, and had no GVHD. Some T cells may be supplied by the graft donor. The CDR3 region is CASSQYRGSYEQYF. The CDR3 DNA follows: TGTGCCAGCAGCCAATACAGGGGCTCCTACGAGCAGTACTTC.